A selection of T cell receptor beta chains follows, all from one sample in a study of blood T cell repertoires in COVID-19. Sequenced by immunoSEQ multiplex PCR; TCRdb stores in-frame clones only, minus some. The table includes roughly 160,000 clones, 85% to 90% detected once. The sample consisted of peripheral blood. The receptors derive from a man aged 18 to 29 with acute or convalescent COVID-19. Both conserved end residues are trimmed from each CDR3. Size tells how often a clone was seen (once, few, many) or the class of an expanded clone, and some rows leave it out.

v_call: TRBV6-1
j_call: TRBJ1-2
clone_size: NA
cdr3_aa: ASSERSTLGYT

v_call: TRBV5-4
j_call: TRBJ1-3
clone_size: NA
cdr3_aa: ASSLQGNSGNTIY

v_call: TRBV4-1
j_call: TRBJ2-2
clone_size: NA
cdr3_aa: ASSQTSGGASGELF

v_call: TRBV12-5
j_call: TRBJ1-1
clone_size: NA
cdr3_aa: ASGSHRGSNTEAF

v_call: TRBV9
j_call: TRBJ2-7
clone_size: NA
cdr3_aa: ASSVGAGTRVYEQY

v_call: TRBV19
j_call: TRBJ2-1
clone_size: NA
cdr3_aa: ASKSRTGRRDEQF

v_call: TRBV9
j_call: TRBJ1-1
clone_size: NA
cdr3_aa: ASSRDTNTEAF

v_call: TRBV7-9
j_call: TRBJ2-7
clone_size: NA
cdr3_aa: ASIGDITYEQY

v_call: TRBV7-6
j_call: TRBJ2-1
clone_size: NA
cdr3_aa: ASSLPEGGTAPDLQF

v_call: TRBV7-3
j_call: TRBJ2-3
clone_size: NA
cdr3_aa: ASSLRGPDTQY

v_call: TRBV6-6
j_call: TRBJ2-7
clone_size: NA
cdr3_aa: ASSFKGGEQY

v_call: TRBV30
j_call: TRBJ1-5
clone_size: NA
cdr3_aa: AWSGGGGVQPQH

v_call: TRBV9
j_call: TRBJ1-1
clone_size: NA
cdr3_aa: ASSPRGTENTEAF

v_call: TRBV20-1
j_call: TRBJ1-2
clone_size: NA
cdr3_aa: SASYTGNWYGYT

v_call: TRBV24-1
j_call: TRBJ1-5
clone_size: once
cdr3_aa: ATQGQGDNQPQH

v_call: TRBV6-5
j_call: TRBJ2-5
clone_size: NA
cdr3_aa: ASSTYRGRETQY

v_call: TRBV15
j_call: TRBJ2-1
clone_size: NA
cdr3_aa: ATSRARGGFDNEQF

v_call: TRBV6-5
j_call: TRBJ1-5
clone_size: few
cdr3_aa: ASSLTINQPQH

v_call: TRBV28
j_call: TRBJ1-5
clone_size: NA
cdr3_aa: ASSLMRGTGNQPQH

v_call: TRBV5-4
j_call: TRBJ1-1
clone_size: NA
cdr3_aa: ASSILQGSAEAF

v_call: TRBV28
j_call: TRBJ2-4
clone_size: NA
cdr3_aa: ASTSLVGEDIQY

v_call: TRBV7-9
j_call: TRBJ2-7
clone_size: few
cdr3_aa: ASSGRSGGRYEQY

v_call: TRBV24-1
j_call: TRBJ1-2
clone_size: NA
cdr3_aa: ATSEPDRGLLGYT

v_call: TRBV7-3
j_call: TRBJ2-6
clone_size: NA
cdr3_aa: ASSFGQFSGANVLT

v_call: TRBV7-7
j_call: TRBJ2-5
clone_size: NA
cdr3_aa: ASSRQRRDQETQY

v_call: TRBV19
j_call: TRBJ1-2
clone_size: few
cdr3_aa: ASSIDPGYYGYT

v_call: TRBV4-1
j_call: TRBJ1-2
clone_size: few
cdr3_aa: ASSQDSPRQIGNYGYT

v_call: TRBV3-1/TRBV3-2
j_call: TRBJ1-2
clone_size: NA
cdr3_aa: ASSHRTGDNYGYT

v_call: TRBV19
j_call: TRBJ2-1
clone_size: NA
cdr3_aa: ATRAGANEQF

v_call: TRBV7-9
j_call: TRBJ1-1
clone_size: NA
cdr3_aa: ASTDKNTEAF

v_call: TRBV5-5
j_call: TRBJ1-1
clone_size: NA
cdr3_aa: ASGEGGLTEAF

v_call: TRBV19
j_call: TRBJ2-3
clone_size: NA
cdr3_aa: ASSMGGGGGTDTQY

v_call: TRBV30
j_call: TRBJ2-7
clone_size: NA
cdr3_aa: AGTRSAYEQY

v_call: TRBV30
j_call: TRBJ1-1
clone_size: NA
cdr3_aa: AWSLIELNTEAF

v_call: TRBV10-1
j_call: TRBJ1-1
clone_size: few
cdr3_aa: ASSNGTGLYTEAF

v_call: TRBV7-8
j_call: TRBJ1-2
clone_size: NA
cdr3_aa: ASSLAGGQGFDGYT

v_call: TRBV2
j_call: TRBJ1-1
clone_size: NA
cdr3_aa: ASRINRDRENTEAF

v_call: TRBV29-1
j_call: TRBJ1-2
clone_size: once
cdr3_aa: SVLADNYGYT

v_call: TRBV9
j_call: TRBJ2-7
clone_size: once
cdr3_aa: ASSANGDSSYEQY

v_call: TRBV20-1
j_call: TRBJ1-2
clone_size: NA
cdr3_aa: SARETGGYT

v_call: TRBV18
j_call: TRBJ1-1
clone_size: NA
cdr3_aa: ASSPDGQGEAF

v_call: TRBV4-1
j_call: TRBJ2-7
clone_size: NA
cdr3_aa: ASSGQASYEQY

v_call: TRBV6-2/TRBV6-3
j_call: TRBJ2-3
clone_size: NA
cdr3_aa: ASSYPPSGVTDTQY

v_call: TRBV10-2
j_call: TRBJ2-7
clone_size: NA
cdr3_aa: ASSESSGGAAYEQY

v_call: TRBV4-1
j_call: TRBJ2-7
clone_size: NA
cdr3_aa: ASSQVGDSATYEQY

v_call: TRBV6-1
j_call: TRBJ1-5
clone_size: NA
cdr3_aa: ASSGGRAQH

v_call: TRBV28
j_call: TRBJ1-6
clone_size: NA
cdr3_aa: ASSFGDRSHSPLH

v_call: TRBV6-6
j_call: TRBJ2-5
clone_size: NA
cdr3_aa: ASRPLGQDQETQY

v_call: TRBV5-6
j_call: TRBJ2-4
clone_size: NA
cdr3_aa: ASTQQMVAKNIQY

v_call: TRBV23-1
j_call: TRBJ2-5
clone_size: NA
cdr3_aa: ALQSTRRGSETQY

v_call: TRBV12-5
j_call: TRBJ1-4
clone_size: few
cdr3_aa: ASGLTLDGQTMVKLF

v_call: TRBV30
j_call: TRBJ2-1
clone_size: NA
cdr3_aa: AWNPGDYSYNEQF

v_call: TRBV29-1
j_call: TRBJ1-2
clone_size: NA
cdr3_aa: SDADSYGYT

v_call: TRBV4-1
j_call: TRBJ2-7
clone_size: NA
cdr3_aa: ASSQDPREQY

v_call: TRBV11-2
j_call: TRBJ2-1
clone_size: NA
cdr3_aa: ASSLAGQGSFAF